Presented here are 14 T cell receptor beta chains from one specimen sequenced in a study of Ad26.COV2.S vaccination and SARS-CoV-2 variants. Treatment defined: 15 to 20 received Ad26.COV2.S at low or high dose, single or two shots; 5 received placebo; per-sample allocation not given. Specimens were obtained on day 63 following the first vaccine or placebo injection. Assay: immunoSEQ multiplex PCR; the TCRdb copy retains only in-frame clones and omits some. The sample holds roughly 460,000 clones; about 88% are singletons and the top ten take 1.7%. The sample in question was peripheral blood, obtained in a trial of Ad26.COV2.S vaccine versus placebo. Every receptor here comes from a person between 18 and 59 years old who received the Ad26.COV2.S COVID-19 vaccine or a placebo.

With regard to this clone: The sample holds other DNA sequences that translate to the same CDR3. This sequence joins TRBV5-1 and TRBJ2-5; D gene unclear. Deletions cut 0 bases from V and 1 base from J, with 7 bases between. CDR3 length equals 14 residues. Germline V gene sequence: CDR1 SGHRS, CDR2 YFSETQ. The CDR3 protein is CASSLDSVQETQYF. CDR3 bases: TGCGCCAGCAGCTTGGATTCGGTCCAAGAGACCCAGTACTTC. The full variable domain, completed using reference TRBV5-1 and TRBJ2-5, is KAGVTQTPRYLIKTRGQQVTLSCSPISGHRSVSWYQQTPGQGLQFLFEYFSETQRNKGNFPGRFSGRQFSNSRSEMNVSTLELGDSALYLCASSLDSVQETQYFGPGTRLLVL.

The V gene is TRBV6-5, the J gene TRBJ1-2; the D gene is possibly TRBD1 (6 bases). Trimming stripped 6 bases from V and 7 bases from J, with 15 bases between. Germline loops: CDR1 MNHEY, CDR2 SVGAGI. The CDR3 covers 13 residues. The CDR3 sequence is CASRDAGVGGYTF. The DNA of the CDR3 is TGTGCCAGCAGAGACGCAGGGGTCGGTGGCTACACCTTC.

The chain uses TRBV3-1 (or the pseudogene TRBV3-2) and TRBJ2-1; 12 nucleotides line up with TRBD2. The V gene end was trimmed by 0 bases and the J gene end by 5 bases; junction bases not matched to a gene: 5. The germline V gene encodes CDR1 LGHDT and CDR2 YNNKEL (reference sequence). The CDR3 is made up of 17 amino acids. DNA of the CDR3: TGTGCCAGCAGCCAAGATAGACTAGCGGGAGACCACAATGAGCAGTTCTTC. Translating gives CASSQDRLAGDHNEQFF.

The chain employs TRBV28 and TRBJ2-7; TRBD1 agrees at 9 bases. Trimming at V came to 10 bases and at J to 5 bases, leaving 6 bases not matched to a gene. From germline, CDR1 is MDHEN and CDR2 SYDVKM. The CDR3 contains 12 residues. The CDR3 region is CATYRGRDEQYF. CDR3 sequence (DNA): TGTGCCACCTACAGGGGGCGGGACGAGCAGTACTTC.

The chain has TRBV4-1 and TRBJ1-1; TRBD1 aligns across 7 bases. V shed 3 bases and J 5 bases; nucleotides not matched to a gene: 9. Germline-derived CDR1 and CDR2 are MGHRA and YSYEKL. This CDR3 contains 15 residues. CDR3 DNA: TGCGCCAGCAGCCACATGGACAGGCCGGGGACTGAAGCTTTCTTT. It translates to CASSHMDRPGTEAFF.

The CDR3 region is CASSFWTPTYSGYTF. The CDR3, as DNA: TGTGCCAGCAGTTTTTGGACTCCCACCTATTCTGGCTACACCTTC. This chain connects TRBV28 to TRBJ1-2; D call uncertain. The CDR3 length is 15 residues. V dropped 3 bases and J dropped 7 bases, with 18 bases sitting between them. Germline V gene sequence: CDR1 MDHEN, CDR2 SYDVKM.

V gene TRBV11-2 combines with J gene TRBJ2-7; 7 bases match TRBD1. Germline CDR1 reads SGHAT; CDR2 reads FQNNGV. J was trimmed by 0 bases and V by 6 bases; bases with no gene match: 5. CDR3 length: 14 amino acids. This CDR3 reads CASRPDRSSYEQYF. The CDR3 DNA reads as TGTGCCAGCAGACCGGACAGGAGCTCCTACGAGCAGTACTTC.

V and J are TRBV27 and TRBJ1-2; 10 nucleotides agree with TRBD1. V gave up 5 bases and J gave up 8 bases; unmatched junction bases: 5. The germline CDR1 and CDR2 sequences are MNHEY and SMNVEV (reference sequence). The CDR3 totals 13 residues. The CDR3 DNA follows: TGTGCCAGCAGTGACAGGGGGCGTGACGGCTACACCTTC. Protein sequence: CASSDRGRDGYTF.

Concerning this clone: The germline gene is not matched at one end of the junction; a read error may be the cause. The V and J genes are TRBV6-5 and TRBJ2-2; possible D gene TRBD2, 5 bases. CDR1 and CDR2 (germline): MNHEY, SVGAGI. This CDR3 region has 14 residues. For the CDR3, the DNA is TGTGCCAGCAGTTACTCTTCTGCCGCCGGGAAGCTGTTTTTT. Translating it yields CASSYSSAAGKLFF.

This clone was seen more than once but under ten times. This chain links TRBV19 with TRBJ1-6; TRBD1 agrees at 9 bases. V gave up 6 bases and J gave up 7 bases; unmatched junction bases: 7. The CDR3 runs 15 residues. Per germline, CDR1 LNHDA and CDR2 SQIVND (reference sequence). This CDR3 reads CASSQWGQGNSPLHF. The CDR3 coding sequence is TGTGCCAGTAGCCAATGGGGACAGGGAAATTCACCCCTCCACTTT.

V is TRBV27 and J is TRBJ2-7; D is unresolved. Trimming took 2 bases from V and 6 from J, leaving 11 bases between them. CDR1 is MNHEY, CDR2 SMNVEV, per germline (reference sequence). This CDR3 has 13 amino acids. CDR3 sequence: CASSLSFRSEQYF. Written as DNA, the CDR3 is TGTGCCAGCAGTTTAAGTTTTCGGTCCGAGCAGTACTTC.

The V call is TRBV7-6, the J call TRBJ2-5; weak D call: TRBD1 (6 bases). The CDR3 is made up of 13 amino acids. CDR1 is SGHVS and CDR2 is FNYEAQ in the germline V gene. Trimming pared 3 bases from V and 4 bases from J, leaving 9 bases between. The DNA for the CDR3 is TGTGCCAGCAGCTTTTTAGGGGGAGAGACCCAGTACTTC. This translates into CASSFLGGETQYF.

The rearrangement links TRBV4-3 to TRBJ1-2; D not resolved. The CDR3 loop spans 14 amino acids. CDR1 is LGHNA and CDR2 is YSLEER in the germline V gene. The V gene lost 1 base and the J gene lost 8 bases, with 14 bases spanning the gap. The CDR3 reads CASSQVPVRVGYTF. The CDR3 DNA sequence: TGCGCCAGCAGCCAAGTCCCCGTTCGGGTCGGCTACACCTTC.

The chain links TRBV20-1 to TRBJ1-5; D remains unclear. This CDR3 comprises 13 residues. In germline, CDR1 is DFQATT, CDR2 SNEGSKA (reference sequence). V was pared by 3 bases and J by 5 bases, with 11 bases between. In DNA form, the CDR3 reads TGCAGTGCTAGTAGGTCGGGCGATCAGCCCCAGCATTTT. Encoded protein: CSASRSGDQPQHF.